This T cell receptor (beta chain) was recovered during a study of shared T cell receptors in the human thymus. TCRdb keeps only in-frame clones here, not all; method: immunoSEQ multiplex PCR. The sample consists of hundreds of thousands of clones, around 87% of them appearing once. Trimming shortened V by 4 bases and J by 5 bases, and 12 bases separated the two germline ends. This CDR3 spans 14 amino acids. Germline loops: CDR1 SGHDN, CDR2 FVKESK. This sample also belongs to another study, concerning human thymus T cells. That report notes: The thymus was resected at corrective cardiac surgery. Unrelated individuals had highly overlapping thymic repertoires, as reported in related research.

The V and J genes are TRBV14 and TRBJ1-5, with D possibly matching TRBD1 (6 bases). This TCR came from a boy younger than two with a congenital heart defect. The sample comprised thymocytes. The CDR3 region is CASSPCRGYQPQHF. CDR3 bases: TGTGCCAGCAGCCCCTGCAGGGGCTATCAGCCCCAGCATTTT.